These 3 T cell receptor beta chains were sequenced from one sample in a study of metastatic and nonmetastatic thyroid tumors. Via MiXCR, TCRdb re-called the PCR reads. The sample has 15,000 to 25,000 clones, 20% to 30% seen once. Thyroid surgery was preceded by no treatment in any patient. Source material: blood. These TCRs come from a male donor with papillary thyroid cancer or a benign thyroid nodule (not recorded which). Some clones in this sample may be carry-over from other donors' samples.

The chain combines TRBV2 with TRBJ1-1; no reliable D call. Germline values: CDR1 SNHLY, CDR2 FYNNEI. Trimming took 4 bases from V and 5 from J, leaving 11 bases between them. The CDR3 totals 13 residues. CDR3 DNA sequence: TGTGCCAGCAGTGGCGGATATGGTACTGAAGCTTTCTTT. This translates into CASSGGYGTEAFF. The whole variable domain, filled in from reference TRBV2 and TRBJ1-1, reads EPEVTQTPSHQVTQMGQEVILRCVPISNHLYFYWYRQILGQKVEFLVSFYNNEISEKSEIFDDQFSVERPDGSNFTLKIRSTKLEDSAMYFCASSGGYGTEAFFGQGTRLTVV.

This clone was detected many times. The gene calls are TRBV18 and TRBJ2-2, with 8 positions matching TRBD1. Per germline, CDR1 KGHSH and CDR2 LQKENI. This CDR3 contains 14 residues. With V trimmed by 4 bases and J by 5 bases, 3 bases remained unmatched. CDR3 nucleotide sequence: TGTGCCAGCTCACGACGGACAGGGACCGGGGAGCTGTTTTTT. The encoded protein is CASSRRTGTGELFF.

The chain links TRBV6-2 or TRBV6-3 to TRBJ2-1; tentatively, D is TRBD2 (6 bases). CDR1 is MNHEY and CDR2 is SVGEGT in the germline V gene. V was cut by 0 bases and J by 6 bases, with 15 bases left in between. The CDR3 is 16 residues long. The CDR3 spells CASSYSTGRSTNEQFF. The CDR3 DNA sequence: TGTGCCAGCAGTTACTCTACCGGGAGATCCACCAATGAGCAGTTCTTC.